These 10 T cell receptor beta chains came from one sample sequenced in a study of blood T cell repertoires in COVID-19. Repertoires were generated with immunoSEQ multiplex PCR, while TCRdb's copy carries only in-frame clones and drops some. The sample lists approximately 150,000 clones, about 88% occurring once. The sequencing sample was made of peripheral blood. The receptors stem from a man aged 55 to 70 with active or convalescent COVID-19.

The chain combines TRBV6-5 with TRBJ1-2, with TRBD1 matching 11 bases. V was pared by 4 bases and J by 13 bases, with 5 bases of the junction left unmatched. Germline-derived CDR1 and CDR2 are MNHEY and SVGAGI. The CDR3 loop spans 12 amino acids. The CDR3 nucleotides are TGTGCCAGCAGTTGGACAGGGGGCGCGTTCACCTTC. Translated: CASSWTGGAFTF.

This CDR3 reads CASSETIQGLNTGELFF. The CDR3 nucleotides are TGTGCCAGCAGTGAAACAATACAGGGGCTGAACACCGGGGAGCTGTTTTTT. This chain connects TRBV6-1 to TRBJ2-2, with TRBD1 matching over 7 bases. CDR3 length: 17 amino acids. The V segment lost 2 bases and the J segment 1 base; nucleotides outside the gene matches: 7. Per germline, CDR1 MNHNS and CDR2 SASEGT.

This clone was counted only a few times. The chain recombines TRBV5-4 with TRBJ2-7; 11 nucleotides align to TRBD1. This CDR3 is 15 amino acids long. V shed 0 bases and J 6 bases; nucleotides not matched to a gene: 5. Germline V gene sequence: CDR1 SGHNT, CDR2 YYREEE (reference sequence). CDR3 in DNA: TGTGCCAGCAGCTTGGGAGGACAGGGGGCTGGCGAGCAGTACTTC. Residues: CASSLGGQGAGEQYF.

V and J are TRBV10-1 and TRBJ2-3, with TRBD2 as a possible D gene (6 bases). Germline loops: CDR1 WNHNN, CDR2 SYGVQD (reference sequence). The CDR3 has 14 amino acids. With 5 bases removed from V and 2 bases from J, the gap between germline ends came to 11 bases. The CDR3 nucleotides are TGCGCCAGCAGTTTTAGCGGTCCCACAGATACGCAGTATTTT. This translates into CASSFSGPTDTQYF.

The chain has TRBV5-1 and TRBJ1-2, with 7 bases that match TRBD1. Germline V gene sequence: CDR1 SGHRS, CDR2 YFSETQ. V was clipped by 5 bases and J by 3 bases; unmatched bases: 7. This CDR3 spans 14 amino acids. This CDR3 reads CASRIWGQHYGYTF. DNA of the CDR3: TGCGCCAGCAGGATCTGGGGACAGCACTATGGCTACACCTTC. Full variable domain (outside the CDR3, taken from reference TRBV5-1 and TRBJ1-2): KAGVTQTPRYLIKTRGQQVTLSCSPISGHRSVSWYQQTPGQGLQFLFEYFSETQRNKGNFPGRFSGRQFSNSRSEMNVSTLELGDSALYLCASRIWGQHYGYTFGSGTRLTVV.

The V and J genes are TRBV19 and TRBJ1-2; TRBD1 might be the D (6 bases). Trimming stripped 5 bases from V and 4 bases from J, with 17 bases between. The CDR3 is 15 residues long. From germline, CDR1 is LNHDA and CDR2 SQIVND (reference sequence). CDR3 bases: TGTGCCAGTAGTCTACGATACAGGGAAGGCTATGGCTACACCTTC. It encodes CASSLRYREGYGYTF.

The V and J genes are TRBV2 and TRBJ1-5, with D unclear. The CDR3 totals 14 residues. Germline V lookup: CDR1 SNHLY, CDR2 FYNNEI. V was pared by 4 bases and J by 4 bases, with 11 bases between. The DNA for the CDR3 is TGTGCCAGCAGTGGATGGGCCGTAAATCAGCCCCAGCATTTT. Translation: CASSGWAVNQPQHF. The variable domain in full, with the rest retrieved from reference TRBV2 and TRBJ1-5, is EPEVTQTPSHQVTQMGQEVILRCVPISNHLYFYWYRQILGQKVEFLVSFYNNEISEKSEIFDDQFSVERPDGSNFTLKIRSTKLEDSAMYFCASSGWAVNQPQHFGDGTRLSIL.

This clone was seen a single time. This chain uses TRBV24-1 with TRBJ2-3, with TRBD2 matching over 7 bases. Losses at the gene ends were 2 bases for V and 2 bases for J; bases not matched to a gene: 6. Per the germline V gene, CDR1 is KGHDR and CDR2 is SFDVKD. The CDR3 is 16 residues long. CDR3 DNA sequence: TGTGCCACCAGTGATTCGCGAAGCGGGGTCACAGATACGCAGTATTTT. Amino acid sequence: CATSDSRSGVTDTQYF.

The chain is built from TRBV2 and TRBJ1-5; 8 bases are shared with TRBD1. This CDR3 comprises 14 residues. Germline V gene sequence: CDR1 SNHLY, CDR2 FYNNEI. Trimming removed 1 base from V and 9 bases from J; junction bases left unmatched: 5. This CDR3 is CASSEGQGAWPQHF. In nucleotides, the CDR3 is TGTGCCAGCAGTGAAGGCCAGGGGGCTTGGCCCCAGCATTTT. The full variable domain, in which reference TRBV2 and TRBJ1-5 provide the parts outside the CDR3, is EPEVTQTPSHQVTQMGQEVILRCVPISNHLYFYWYRQILGQKVEFLVSFYNNEISEKSEIFDDQFSVERPDGSNFTLKIRSTKLEDSAMYFCASSEGQGAWPQHFGDGTRLSIL.

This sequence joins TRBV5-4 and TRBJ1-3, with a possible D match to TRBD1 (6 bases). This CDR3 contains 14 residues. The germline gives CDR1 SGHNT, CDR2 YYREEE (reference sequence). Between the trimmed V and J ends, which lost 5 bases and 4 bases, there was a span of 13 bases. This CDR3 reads CASSKDRLGNTIYF. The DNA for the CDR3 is TGTGCCAGCAGTAAAGACAGGCTGGGAAACACCATATATTTT.